This note documents a single T cell receptor beta chain sequence. Measured with immunoSEQ multiplex PCR; TCRdb has only the in-frame clones, and not every one. In the table there are about 240,000 clones, 87% of which are singletons. The record originates from a study of blood T cell repertoires in COVID-19. About the study: Samples came from the United States, Italy and Spain, spanning acute and convalescent COVID-19. PBMCs, B-cell-depleted T cells, or T cells were the source of the cDNA or gDNA that made up the material.

The CDR3 runs to 13 residues. Germline V gene data show CDR1 as SNHLY and CDR2 as FYNNEI. The trim removed 6 bases at V and 1 base at J, leaving 2 bases unmatched. This receptor was obtained from a man between 60 and 75 years old who had recovered from COVID-19. The specimen was peripheral blood. The rearrangement uses TRBV2 and TRBJ1-1, with TRBD1 identical over 7 bases. The CDR3 loop is CASSHRGNTEAFF. For the CDR3, the DNA is TGTGCCAGCAGCCACAGGGGGAACACTGAAGCTTTCTTT.